The clone carrying this T cell receptor beta chain was counted ten times or more. Its antigen remains unknown. TCRdb independently ran MiXCR on the 5' RACE reads; one entry per CDR3 protein. In the table there are some 600,000 distinct CDR3 sequences, less than 9% of which are singletons. Everyone who donated was a healthy Caucasian. The data derive from a study of identical twins. Overall study results and limits: Weaker excess twin sharing was seen among beta out-of-frame sequences. Potential partial confounding of zero-insertion analyses by invariant MAIT and iNKT cells was noted.

This sample also belongs to another study, concerning yellow fever vaccine responses in identical twins.

The origin of this receptor is a woman between 18 and 29 years old in good health. The sample taken for sequencing was PBMCs.

CDR3 region: CASGSSSGGATGELFF. CDR3 nucleotide sequence: TGCGCCAGCGGCTCCTCTAGCGGGGGGGCCACCGGGGAGCTGTTTTTT. This chain uses TRBV5-1 with TRBJ2-2, with TRBD2 identical over 12 bases. Germline lookup yields CDR1 SGHRS and CDR2 YFSETQ. The CDR3 is 16 amino acids. V lost 7 bases to trimming and J lost 4 bases; unmatched junction nucleotides: 8. Together with reference TRBV5-1 and TRBJ2-2, the CDR3 gives the full variable domain: KAGVTQTPRYLIKTRGQQVTLSCSPISGHRSVSWYQQTPGQGLQFLFEYFSETQRNKGNFPGRFSGRQFSNSRSEMNVSTLELGDSALYLCASGSSSGGATGELFFGEGSRLTVL.